This T cell receptor beta chain appears in the sequencing data of a study of control samples from healthy donors and cancer patients. Trimming stripped 5 bases from V and 2 bases from J, with 15 bases between. The CDR3 runs to 14 residues. CDR1 DFQATT and CDR2 SNEGSKA come from the germline V gene (reference sequence). TCRdb's table, derived via immunoSEQ multiplex PCR, lists solely in-frame clones and lacks some. The repertoire consists of 98,000 or so clones, with about 80% occurring once and the leading ten covering under 12%. The material sequenced was blood. The receptor comes from a woman aged 25-40 years in good health. The rearrangement links TRBV20-1 to TRBJ2-5; tentatively, D is TRBD1 (7 bases). DNA of the CDR3: TGCAGTGCTGGTGTACAGGGGAGGCAAGAGACCCAGTACTTC. Its protein product is CSAGVQGRQETQYF.